One T cell receptor (beta chain) is described in this entry. Its antigen is not known. Each sample had at least 7 million PBMCs isolated. This sample was taken from a study of blood T cells in healthy people across ages. Germline V gene sequence: CDR1 SGHRS, CDR2 YFSETQ. Unmatched junction bases numbered 14, after V lost 1 base and J lost 13 bases. The CDR3 contains 15 residues. PCR was performed a second time for 7 to 11 cycles using a sample-barcoded 5' primer and a J-beta primer mix. Using its own MiXCR run on the 5' RACE reads, TCRdb lists one record per CDR3 protein. The sample shows some 1,500,000 distinct CDR3 sequences, about 45% of them seen only once. Findings and caveats of the study: As age increased, TCR beta diversity per million T cells fell in a roughly linear fashion.

This sequence was found in a woman under 30 in good health. This chain connects TRBV5-1 to TRBJ2-4; 7 nucleotides agree with TRBD1. Sequencing was done on a sample of blood. The CDR3 DNA sequence: TGCGCCAGCAGCTTGCTACAGGGGAGCCCAGATACGCAGTACTTC. Translating it yields CASSLLQGSPDTQYF.